These 32 T cell receptor beta chains came from one sample sequenced in a study of shared clonotypes between healthy human individuals. Profiling relied on immunoSEQ multiplex PCR, and the TCRdb table lists in-frame clones only, not all of them. The sample records about 700,000 clones, roughly 70% being singletons. Sequencing input: memory CD4+ T cells sorted from blood. Subset denoted: CD45RA-negative fraction. These receptors originate from a woman aged 25 to 39 in good health.

This chain uses TRBV12-5 with TRBJ2-1, with 16 bases that match TRBD2. CDR1 is LGHNT and CDR2 is FRNRAP in the germline V gene. Losses at the gene ends were 0 bases for V and 2 bases for J; bases not matched to a gene: 10. The CDR3 is 21 amino acids. In DNA form, the CDR3 reads TGTGCTAGTGGTTTGGTCTCCGGGGGACTAGCGGGAGGGCCGGCCTACAATGAGCAGTTCTTC. Protein: CASGLVSGGLAGGPAYNEQFF.

A few counts support this clone. This rearrangement joins TRBV19 to TRBJ2-2; no reliable D call. The CDR3 extends over 11 amino acids. The V end was cut by 6 bases, the J end by 9 bases, with 8 bases between. Per the germline V gene, CDR1 is LNHDA and CDR2 is SQIVND (reference sequence). For the CDR3, the DNA is TGTGCCAGTAGGTACGGACGGGAGCTGTTTTTT. Its protein is CASRYGRELFF.

V and J are TRBV30 and TRBJ2-2; 10 positions agree with TRBD2. The germline V gene encodes CDR1 GTSNPN and CDR2 SVGIG (reference sequence). After removal of 3 bases from V and 6 bases from J, the junction contained 7 bases not matched to a gene. The CDR3 spans 15 residues. The CDR3 loop reads CAWREVAGGSGELFF. The DNA for the CDR3 is TGTGCCTGGAGAGAGGTAGCGGGAGGATCCGGGGAGCTGTTTTTT.

The rearrangement uses TRBV9 and TRBJ1-4, with 10 bases that match TRBD1. V was clipped by 4 bases and J by 4 bases; unmatched bases: 4. The CDR3 sequence is 15 residues long. Germline CDR1 reads SGDLS; CDR2 reads YYNGEE. The CDR3 sequence is CASSTRTGGNEKLFF. CDR3 nucleotides: TGTGCCAGCAGCACCCGGACAGGGGGTAATGAAAAACTGTTTTTT. The full variable domain, its missing parts supplied by reference TRBV9 and TRBJ1-4, is DSGVTQTPKHLITATGQRVTLRCSPRSGDLSVYWYQQSLDQGLQFLIQYYNGEERAKGNILERFSAQQFPDLHSELNLSSLELGDSALYFCASSTRTGGNEKLFFGSGTQLSVL.

The chain uses TRBV28 and TRBJ2-7; tentatively, D is TRBD1 or TRBD2 (5 bases each). The V and J ends lost 3 bases and 5 bases respectively, with 17 bases between them. Germline values: CDR1 MDHEN, CDR2 SYDVKM. The CDR3 has 15 residues. The CDR3 loop is CASSFSLPGTHEQYF. CDR3 nucleotide sequence: TGTGCCAGCAGTTTTTCTCTTCCAGGGACCCACGAGCAGTACTTC.

The table lists this clone with a count of one. The chain has TRBV13 and TRBJ2-2; D not certain. The V end lost 2 bases, the J end lost 0 bases, and 7 bases lay between the germline ends. Germline V gene lookup returns CDR1 PRHDT and CDR2 FYEKMQ (reference sequence). CDR3 size: 15 residues. The CDR3 nucleotides read TGTGCCAGCAGCTTAAGGAGAACGAACACCGGGGAGCTGTTTTTT. Its translation: CASSLRRTNTGELFF.

The chain combines TRBV2 with TRBJ1-5; 8 bases fit TRBD1. Germline V gene lookup returns CDR1 SNHLY and CDR2 FYNNEI. This CDR3 is 16 amino acids long. J was trimmed by 6 bases and V by 5 bases; bases with no gene match: 12. Here the CDR3 reads CASSRDTGGSVQPQHF. CDR3 in DNA: TGTGCCAGCAGTCGTGATACAGGGGGGTCGGTTCAGCCCCAGCATTTT.

The chain is built from TRBV5-1 and TRBJ2-1; 8 bases fit TRBD1. Germline V gives CDR1 SGHRS, CDR2 YFSETQ. The CDR3 contains 14 residues. Trimming cost V 5 bases and J 5 bases; bases outside gene matches: 6. The CDR3 protein is CASSKGQANNEQFF. CDR3 coding DNA: TGCGCCAGCAGTAAGGGACAGGCTAACAATGAGCAGTTCTTC.

In its sample, this clone was seen a few times. The V gene is TRBV10-2, the J gene TRBJ2-1; D may be TRBD1 (6 bases). This CDR3 spans 15 amino acids. V shed 3 bases and J shed 8 bases, with 17 bases lying between them. Germline assignment: CDR1 WSHSY and CDR2 SAAADI. The CDR3 DNA sequence: TGCGCCAGCAGTGATTGGGGACATAGCTTATATGAGCAGTTCTTC. The encoded protein is CASSDWGHSLYEQFF.

The CDR3 loop reads CASSLRTLGTEAFF. In DNA form, the CDR3 reads TGTGCCAGCAGTCTTCGAACACTGGGCACTGAAGCTTTCTTT. The J gene is TRBJ1-1, the V gene TRBV27; D not resolved. The CDR3 runs to 14 residues. The germline gives CDR1 MNHEY, CDR2 SMNVEV (reference sequence). With 5 bases removed from V and 4 bases from J, the gap between germline ends came to 14 bases.

CDR3 amino acids: CSVVTGGGEQYF. CDR3 nucleotide sequence: TGCAGCGTTGTTACGGGAGGGGGGGAGCAGTACTTC. V is TRBV29-1 and J is TRBJ2-5, with 8 bases identical to TRBD2. The junction had 9 bases not matched to a gene; V was cut back by 4 bases and J by 11 bases. Germline-derived CDR1 and CDR2 are SQVTM and ANQGSEA. The CDR3 runs to 12 residues.

The chain uses TRBV5-4 and TRBJ1-1, with a possible D match to TRBD1 (6 bases). Germline values: CDR1 SGHNT, CDR2 YYREEE (reference sequence). There are 16 residues in the CDR3. With 4 bases removed from V and 3 bases from J, the gap between germline ends came to 19 bases. CDR3 residues: CASSAAGGRRDTEAFF. CDR3 coding DNA: TGTGCCAGCAGCGCTGCGGGGGGGCGGAGGGACACTGAAGCTTTCTTT. The variable domain in full, with the rest retrieved from reference TRBV5-4 and TRBJ1-1, is ETGVTQSPTHLIKTRGQQVTLRCSSQSGHNTVSWYQQALGQGPQFIFQYYREEENGRGNFPPRFSGLQFPNYSSELNVNALELDDSALYLCASSAAGGRRDTEAFFGQGTRLTVV.

This chain links TRBV5-1 with TRBJ2-5; D gene unclear. The V and J ends lost 0 bases and 3 bases respectively, with 12 bases between them. Germline lookup yields CDR1 SGHRS and CDR2 YFSETQ. The CDR3 loop spans 15 amino acids. Written as DNA, the CDR3 is TGCGCCAGCAGCTTGGCCTCTCTGGTTGAAGAGACCCAGTACTTC. Protein product: CASSLASLVEETQYF.

The chain combines TRBV6-1 with TRBJ2-7, with 7 bases that match TRBD1. The CDR3 consists of 13 residues. V lost 7 bases to trimming and J lost 5 bases; unmatched junction nucleotides: 8. Per germline, CDR1 MNHNS and CDR2 SASEGT. CDR3 DNA sequence: TGTGCCAGCAATCCGACAGGGCTTCACGAGCAGTACTTC. Amino acids: CASNPTGLHEQYF.

As for this clone: Germline is not matched at one junction end, which may reflect a read error. The same CDR3 arises from other DNA sequences in this sample as well. The chain recombines TRBV13 with TRBJ2-7; D may be TRBD1 or TRBD2 (5 bases each). Germline V CDR1 and CDR2: PRHDT, FYEKMQ (reference sequence). The length of the CDR3 is 15 residues. The CDR3 bases are TGTGCCAGCAGCTATCGAGAGGGGATGAGTGACGAGCAGTATTTC. Residues: CASSYREGMSDEQYF.

This chain joins TRBV19 and TRBJ2-1; weak D call: TRBD2 (6 bases). Trimming left V 8 bases short and J 7 bases short, with 21 bases between. CDR1 and CDR2 (germline): LNHDA, SQIVND (reference sequence). The CDR3 loop spans 15 amino acids. Written as DNA, the CDR3 is TGTGCCAGTCAGGCAATGGGGGGAGTTGGTAATGAGCAGTTCTTC. Protein sequence: CASQAMGGVGNEQFF.

This sequence joins TRBV15 and TRBJ1-5; no firm D call. This CDR3 is built from 15 residues. Trimming removed 0 bases from V and 3 bases from J, with 9 bases in between. CDR1 and CDR2 from the germline V gene are LNHNV and YYDKDF (reference sequence). The CDR3: CATSRDHAANQPQHF. CDR3 nucleotides: TGTGCCACCAGCAGAGATCACGCAGCCAATCAGCCCCAGCATTTT.

The chain employs TRBV5-1 and TRBJ2-2; 9 positions agree with TRBD1. The CDR3 runs 17 residues. V trimming: 4 bases; J trimming: 6 bases; junction bases outside the gene matches: 13. Looked up from germline, CDR1 is SGHRS and CDR2 is YFSETQ. As DNA, the CDR3 is TGCGCCAGCAGCCCTGGTGCCGGGACAGGGTTCGCCGGGGAGCTGTTTTTT. Translating it yields CASSPGAGTGFAGELFF. Together with reference TRBV5-1 and TRBJ2-2, the CDR3 gives the full variable domain: KAGVTQTPRYLIKTRGQQVTLSCSPISGHRSVSWYQQTPGQGLQFLFEYFSETQRNKGNFPGRFSGRQFSNSRSEMNVSTLELGDSALYLCASSPGAGTGFAGELFFGEGSRLTVL.

CDR3 amino acids: CASNRAGNGQPQHF. CDR3 coding DNA: TGTGCCAGCAATAGGGCAGGGAACGGCCAGCCCCAGCATTTT. This sequence joins TRBV2 and TRBJ1-5, with D possibly being TRBD1 (5 bases). CDR3 length: 14 amino acids. V was shortened by 7 bases and J by 7 bases, with 17 bases between the two germline ends. Germline loops: CDR1 SNHLY, CDR2 FYNNEI. Full variable domain (rest looked up from reference TRBV2 and TRBJ1-5): EPEVTQTPSHQVTQMGQEVILRCVPISNHLYFYWYRQILGQKVEFLVSFYNNEISEKSEIFDDQFSVERPDGSNFTLKIRSTKLEDSAMYFCASNRAGNGQPQHFGDGTRLSIL.

The gene calls are TRBV5-1 and TRBJ2-3; D may match TRBD1 or TRBD2 (5 bases each). CDR1 and CDR2 from the germline V gene are SGHRS and YFSETQ. V lost 4 bases and J lost 2, with 8 bases in between. The CDR3 is 13 amino acids. For the CDR3, the DNA is TGCGCCAGCAGCCACGGGACCACAGATACGCAGTATTTT. Residues: CASSHGTTDTQYF.

The sample holds many counts of this clone. This same CDR3 is encoded by further DNA sequences in the sample. The rearrangement joins TRBV18 to TRBJ2-3, with no clear D. This CDR3 has 13 amino acids. The germline V and J ends were trimmed by 2 bases and 6 bases, with 9 bases remaining between them. Looked up from germline, CDR1 is KGHSH and CDR2 is LQKENI. The CDR3 loop reads CASSPTSTDTQYF. The CDR3 DNA is TGTGCCAGCTCACCAACGAGTACGGATACGCAGTATTTT.

The genes are TRBV11-3 and TRBJ1-1; D is undetermined. The V and J ends lost 2 bases and 6 bases respectively, with 13 bases between them. Germline-derived CDR1 and CDR2 are SGHNT and YENEEA. This CDR3 region has 14 residues. The CDR3 DNA reads as TGTGCCAGCAGCTTACCTAACAACGCCGCTGAAGCTTTCTTT. It specifies CASSLPNNAAEAFF. Looking up the rest from reference TRBV11-3 and TRBJ1-1 gives the full variable domain: EAGVVQSPRYKIIEKKQPVAFWCNPISGHNTLYWYLQNLGQGPELLIRYENEEAVDDSQLPKDRFSAERLKGVDSTLKIQPAELGDSAVYLCASSLPNNAAEAFFGQGTRLTVV.

The genes are TRBV9 and TRBJ2-1, with 14 bases lining up with TRBD2. In germline, CDR1 is SGDLS, CDR2 YYNGEE. The CDR3 loop spans 19 amino acids. V lost 3 bases to trimming and J lost 1 base; unmatched junction nucleotides: 9. The CDR3 here is CASSGRTSGRLGSYNEQFF. DNA for the CDR3: TGTGCCAGCAGCGGGCGGACTAGCGGGAGGCTGGGGTCCTACAATGAGCAGTTCTTC.

The chain joins TRBV7-8 to TRBJ2-2, with unresolved D. Germline V gene data show CDR1 as SGHVS and CDR2 as FQNEAQ. V was cut by 1 base and J by 0 bases, with 6 bases left in between. This CDR3 comprises 15 residues. The chain's CDR3 is CASSLGRTNTGELFF. DNA of the CDR3: TGTGCCAGCAGCTTAGGACGGACGAACACCGGGGAGCTGTTTTTT.

This sequence joins TRBV5-1 and TRBJ2-1; D perhaps matches TRBD1 (6 bases). This CDR3 has 14 residues. V was trimmed by 2 bases and J by 7 bases, leaving 13 bases between them. The V gene's germline CDR1 is SGHRS and CDR2 YFSETQ. The CDR3 coding sequence is TGCGCCAGCAGCTTAGAGGGGGTAACGAATGAGCAGTTCTTC. Its translation is CASSLEGVTNEQFF.

The V gene is TRBV7-2, the J gene TRBJ2-7, with 7 bases fitting TRBD2. The V and J ends lost 1 base and 2 bases, in that order; junction bases with no gene match: 8. The CDR3 is made up of 16 amino acids. Looked up from germline, CDR1 is SGHTA and CDR2 is FQGNSA. The CDR3 DNA reads as TGTGCCAGCAGCTTAGGGTCCGCGGGAGAGACCTACGAGCAGTACTTC. It yields the protein CASSLGSAGETYEQYF.

About this clone: Other DNA sequences of this sample code for an identical CDR3. The chain uses TRBV6-5 and TRBJ1-5; 10 bases are a match to TRBD1. After removal of 5 bases from V and 2 bases from J, the junction contained 3 bases not matched to a gene. The CDR3 contains 15 residues. CDR1 is MNHEY, CDR2 SVGAGI, per germline. The CDR3 region has the DNA TGTGCCAGCAGTCGGGACAGGGGCGGCAATCAGCCCCAGCATTTT. This gives the protein CASSRDRGGNQPQHF.

The chain carries TRBV6-5 and TRBJ1-3; D remains ambiguous. The CDR3 covers 13 residues. Trimming shortened V by 6 bases and J by 4 bases, and 10 bases separated the two germline ends. CDR1 MNHEY and CDR2 SVGAGI come from the germline V gene. The CDR3 nucleotides are TGTGCCAGCAGGGTCCCGGTCGGAAACACCATATATTTT. Amino acid sequence: CASRVPVGNTIYF.

The V and J genes are TRBV6-1 and TRBJ2-3; 7 nucleotides agree with TRBD1. Trimming at V came to 5 bases and at J to 3 bases, leaving 5 bases not matched to a gene. CDR3 length: 14 residues. CDR1 and CDR2 from the germline V gene are MNHNS and SASEGT. This CDR3 is CASSINRGTDTQYF. In DNA, the CDR3 is TGTGCCAGCAGTATCAACAGGGGAACAGATACGCAGTATTTT.

J is TRBJ2-7 and V is TRBV2, with 14 bases that match TRBD2. Trimming took 6 bases from V and 3 from J; bases not matched to a gene: 4. CDR1 is SNHLY and CDR2 is FYNNEI in the germline V gene. The length of the CDR3 is 15 residues. CDR3 residues: CASRQGTSGSYEQYF. The CDR3 DNA is TGTGCCAGCAGACAAGGGACTAGCGGGAGCTACGAGCAGTACTTC.

V is TRBV5-6 and J is TRBJ2-1; a possible D gene is TRBD2 (6 bases). V was trimmed by 4 bases and J by 5 bases, leaving 13 bases between them. Germline assignment: CDR1 SGHDT and CDR2 YYEEEE. This CDR3 spans 14 amino acids. This CDR3 reads CASSPGLLDNEQFF. The CDR3 DNA sequence: TGTGCCAGCAGCCCGGGACTGCTTGACAATGAGCAGTTCTTC.

The chain joins TRBV6-4 to TRBJ2-1; TRBD2 matches 7 bases. J gave up 5 bases and V 6 bases, and 10 bases lay outside the gene matches. Per the germline V gene, CDR1 is MRHNA and CDR2 is SNTAGT. The CDR3 extends over 15 amino acids. The DNA of the CDR3 is TGTGCCAGCAGCCGGGACTACACTACCAACAATGAGCAGTTCTTC. This translates into CASSRDYTTNNEQFF.